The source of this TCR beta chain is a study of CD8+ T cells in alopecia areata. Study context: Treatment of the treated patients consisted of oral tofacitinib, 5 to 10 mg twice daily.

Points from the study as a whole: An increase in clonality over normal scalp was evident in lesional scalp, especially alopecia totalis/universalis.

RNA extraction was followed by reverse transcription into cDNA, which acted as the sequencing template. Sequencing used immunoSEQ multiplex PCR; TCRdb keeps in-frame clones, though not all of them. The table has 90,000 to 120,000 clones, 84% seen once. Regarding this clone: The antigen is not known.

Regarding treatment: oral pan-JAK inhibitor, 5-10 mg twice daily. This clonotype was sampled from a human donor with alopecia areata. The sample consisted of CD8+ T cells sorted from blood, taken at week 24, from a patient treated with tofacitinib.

The CDR3 DNA reads TGCGCCAGCAGCCAAGATTGGGCAGAACAGGCCTACGAGCAGTACTTC. Amino acids: CASSQDWAEQAYEQYF. The chain recombines TRBV4-1 with TRBJ2-7; possible D gene TRBD1, 5 bases. Germline CDR1 reads MGHRA; CDR2 reads YSYEKL. This CDR3 spans 16 amino acids. Trimming stripped 0 bases from V and 2 bases from J, with 14 bases between.